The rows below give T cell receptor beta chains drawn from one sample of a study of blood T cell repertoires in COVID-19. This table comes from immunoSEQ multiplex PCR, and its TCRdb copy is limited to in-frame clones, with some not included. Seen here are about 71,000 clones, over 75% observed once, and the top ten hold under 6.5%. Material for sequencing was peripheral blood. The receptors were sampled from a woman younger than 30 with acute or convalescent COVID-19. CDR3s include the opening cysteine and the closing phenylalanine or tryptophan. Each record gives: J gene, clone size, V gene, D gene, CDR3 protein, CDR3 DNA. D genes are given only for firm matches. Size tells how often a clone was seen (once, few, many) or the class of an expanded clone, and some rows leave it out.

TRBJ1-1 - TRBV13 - CASSLGRGIRRAFF TGTGCCAGCAGCTTAGGCCGAGGGATCCGTAGAGCTTTCTTT
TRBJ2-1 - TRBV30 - CAWMQSPGNEQFF TGTGCCTGGATGCAGTCACCAGGCAATGAGCAGTTCTTC
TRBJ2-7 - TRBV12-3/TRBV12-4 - CASSQQGWEQYF TGTGCCAGCAGTCAACAGGGTTGGGAGCAGTACTTC
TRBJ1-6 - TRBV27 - CASSRTAYNSPLHF TGTGCCAGCAGCAGGACTGCCTATAATTCACCCCTCCACTTT
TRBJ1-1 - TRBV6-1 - CASSVDSPQKNAEAFF TGTGCCAGCAGTGTGGACTCCCCCCAGAAAAATGCTGAAGCTTTCTTT
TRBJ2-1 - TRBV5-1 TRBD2 CASSLGVAGARSSEQFF TGCGCCAGCAGCTTGGGGGTAGCGGGGGCACGGTCTAGTGAGCAGTTCTTC
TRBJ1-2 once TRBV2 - CASRPFGGGGYTF TGTGCCAGCAGGCCATTCGGTGGGGGCGGCTACACCTTC
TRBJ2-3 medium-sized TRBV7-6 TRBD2 CASSEASGSGTDTQYF TGTGCCAGCAGCGAAGCTAGCGGGTCGGGGACAGATACGCAGTATTTT
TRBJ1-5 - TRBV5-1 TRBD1 CASSQTGGLGQPQHF TGCGCCAGCAGCCAGACAGGGGGCTTGGGTCAGCCCCAGCATTTT
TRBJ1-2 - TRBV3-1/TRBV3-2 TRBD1 CASRRTGDGYTF TGTGCCAGCAGGCGGACAGGGGATGGCTACACCTTC
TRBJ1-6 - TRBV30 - CAWGIGRGNSPLHF TGTGCCTGGGGGATTGGTAGGGGAAATTCACCCCTCCACTTT
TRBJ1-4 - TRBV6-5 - CASSSGGAGIHKLFF TGTGCCAGCAGTTCGGGGGGCGCGGGTATCCACAAACTGTTTTTT
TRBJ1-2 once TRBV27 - CASSLTGLGYGYTF TGTGCCAGCAGTTTAACCGGACTGGGCTATGGCTACACCTTC
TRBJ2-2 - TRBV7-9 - CASSPGGELFF TGTGCCAGCAGCCCCGGGGGGGAGCTGTTTTTT
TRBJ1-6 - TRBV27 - CASRPGQSNSPLHF TGTGCCAGCAGACCCGGACAGTCAAATTCACCCCTCCACTTT
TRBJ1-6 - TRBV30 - CAWRSLTGFSPLHF TGTGCCTGGAGGAGCTTGACAGGCTTCTCACCCCTCCACTTT
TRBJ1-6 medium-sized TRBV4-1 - CASSQPRGGPNSPLHF TGCGCCAGCAGCCAACCCCGCGGCGGGCCAAATTCACCCCTCCACTTT
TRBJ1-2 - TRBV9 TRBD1 CASSVALGTGDGYTF TGTGCCAGCAGCGTCGCCCTCGGGACAGGGGATGGCTACACCTTC
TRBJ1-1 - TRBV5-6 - CASSLVQGKSTEAFF TGTGCCAGCAGCTTGGTGCAGGGTAAAAGCACTGAAGCTTTCTTT
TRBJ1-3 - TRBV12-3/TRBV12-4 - CASRASSGNTIYF TGTGCCAGCAGAGCTAGCTCTGGAAACACCATATATTTT
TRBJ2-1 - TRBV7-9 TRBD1 CASSTGTGPSYNEQFF TGTGCCAGCAGCACCGGGACAGGGCCATCCTACAATGAGCAGTTCTTC
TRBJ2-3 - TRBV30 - CAWDYDRDTQYF TGTGCCTGGGATTACGACAGGGATACGCAGTATTTT
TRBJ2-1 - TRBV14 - CASSHSTEQFF TGTGCCAGCAGCCACAGTACTGAGCAGTTCTTC
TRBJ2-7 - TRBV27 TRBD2 CASSSGTSGYEQYF TGTGCCAGCAGTTCCGGGACTAGCGGATACGAGCAGTACTTC